These 12 T cell receptor beta chains originate from one sample sequenced in a study of cytomegalovirus exposure and HLA in healthy donors. The PCR had 60 Vbeta and 13 Jbeta primers. TCRdb keeps only in-frame clones here, not all; method: immunoSEQ multiplex PCR. The table records 200,000 to 250,000 clones, about 78% of them present only once. The material sequenced was PBMCs. Source of these receptors: a male donor in good health and CMV-seronegative.

This rearrangement joins TRBV7-3 to TRBJ2-2; 12 nucleotides agree with TRBD2. Germline lookup yields CDR1 SGHTA and CDR2 FQGTGA. The CDR3 extends over 17 amino acids. The trim removed 4 bases at V and 4 bases at J, leaving 7 bases unmatched. The chain's CDR3 is CASSSPGLAGTTGELFF. CDR3 DNA: TGTGCCAGCAGCTCGCCCGGACTAGCGGGAACCACCGGGGAGCTGTTTTTT.

The chain carries TRBV9 and TRBJ2-2; D is uncertain. Trimming stripped 0 bases from V and 1 base from J, with 4 bases between. Germline CDR1 is SGDLS and CDR2 is YYNGEE. The length of the CDR3 is 14 residues. The CDR3: CASSVVENTGELFF. The CDR3 DNA reads as TGTGCCAGCAGCGTAGTAGAGAACACCGGGGAGCTGTTTTTT.

This clone was detected only a few times. The rearrangement uses TRBV19 and TRBJ2-1; D might be TRBD2 (6 bases). This CDR3 region has 16 residues. Germline CDR1 reads LNHDA; CDR2 reads SQIVND (reference sequence). V dropped 2 bases and J dropped 7 bases, with 18 bases sitting between them. The CDR3 coding sequence is TGTGCCAGTAGTATATCGTGGACTATCGGTCAGAATGAGCAGTTCTTC. Translating gives CASSISWTIGQNEQFF.

As concerns this clone: Other DNA sequences within the sample encode an identical CDR3. The chain is built from TRBV7-2 and TRBJ1-4; D remains ambiguous. Germline values: CDR1 SGHTA, CDR2 FQGNSA. The CDR3 has 15 amino acids. V lost 5 bases, J lost 5 bases, and 15 bases lay in between. CDR3 sequence reads: CASSRSGPTNEKLFF. The CDR3 DNA reads as TGTGCCAGCAGCCGGAGCGGGCCGACAAATGAAAAACTGTTTTTT.

This chain uses TRBV28 with TRBJ1-2; no firm D call. Germline values: CDR1 MDHEN, CDR2 SYDVKM. The V gene lost 4 bases and the J gene lost 4 bases, with 7 bases spanning the gap. CDR3 size: 12 residues. The CDR3 loop reads CASSSNSYGYTF. The CDR3 DNA sequence: TGTGCCAGCAGTTCCAACAGCTATGGCTACACCTTC.

The chain uses TRBV2 and TRBJ2-7; perhaps TRBD1 as D (6 bases). Germline V gene data show CDR1 as SNHLY and CDR2 as FYNNEI. Trimming stripped 5 bases from V and 2 bases from J, with 19 bases between. This CDR3 is built from 16 residues. In DNA form, the CDR3 reads TGTGCCAGCAGTCCCACCCCGGGACACGATACCTACGAGCAGTACTTC. This encodes CASSPTPGHDTYEQYF. Full variable domain (outside the CDR3, taken from reference TRBV2 and TRBJ2-7): EPEVTQTPSHQVTQMGQEVILRCVPISNHLYFYWYRQILGQKVEFLVSFYNNEISEKSEIFDDQFSVERPDGSNFTLKIRSTKLEDSAMYFCASSPTPGHDTYEQYFGPGTRLTVT.

The V call is TRBV9, the J call TRBJ1-2; perhaps TRBD1 as D (5 bases). The germline CDR1 and CDR2 sequences are SGDLS and YYNGEE. The CDR3 totals 17 residues. Trimming cost V 3 bases and J 2 bases, with 20 bases left between them. CDR3: CASSAETDALRNYGYTF. Here the CDR3 DNA reads TGTGCCAGCAGCGCGGAGACAGACGCCTTGAGGAACTATGGCTACACCTTC.

J is TRBJ2-1 and V is TRBV6-5; D remains unclear. The V end was cut by 5 bases, the J end by 12 bases, with 17 bases between. This CDR3 has 13 amino acids. Germline assignment: CDR1 MNHEY and CDR2 SVGAGI. This CDR3 is CASSHLGPPVQFF. In DNA form, the CDR3 reads TGTGCCAGCAGTCACCTAGGCCCCCCGGTGCAGTTCTTC.

V usage is TRBV7-9 and J usage is TRBJ1-5; D is perhaps TRBD1 (6 bases). Looked up from germline, CDR1 is SEHNR and CDR2 is FQNEAQ (reference sequence). This CDR3 has 16 amino acids. The V gene lost 3 bases and the J gene lost 6 bases, with 18 bases spanning the gap. Written as DNA, the CDR3 is TGTGCCAGCAGCTTTAATGGGGGCGTTGAAGGTCAGCCCCAGCATTTT. Its translation is CASSFNGGVEGQPQHF.

This clone was detected a few times. Other nucleotide sequences from this sample produce the same CDR3. This chain links TRBV5-1 with TRBJ1-4; D ambiguous. CDR1 SGHRS and CDR2 YFSETQ come from the germline V gene. The CDR3 length is 15 residues. V gave up 0 bases and J gave up 0 bases, with 6 bases separating them. CDR3 coding DNA: TGCGCCAGCAGCTTGGCCGGAGCAACTAATGAAAAACTGTTTTTT. Protein: CASSLAGATNEKLFF. Based on the CDR3 plus reference TRBV5-1 and TRBJ1-4, the full variable domain is KAGVTQTPRYLIKTRGQQVTLSCSPISGHRSVSWYQQTPGQGLQFLFEYFSETQRNKGNFPGRFSGRQFSNSRSEMNVSTLELGDSALYLCASSLAGATNEKLFFGSGTQLSVL.

The chain combines TRBV6-1 with TRBJ1-5; D is possibly TRBD1 (6 bases). V was clipped by 6 bases and J by 0 bases, with 9 bases between them. Germline CDR1 is MNHNS and CDR2 is SASEGT. CDR3 length: 14 amino acids. The CDR3 spells CASRGAASNQPQHF. For the CDR3, the DNA is TGTGCCAGCAGGGGGGCCGCTAGCAATCAGCCCCAGCATTTT.

V usage is TRBV5-4 and J usage is TRBJ1-1; no firm D call. The V end was cut by 4 bases, the J end by 7 bases, with 8 bases between. Germline lookup yields CDR1 SGHNT and CDR2 YYREEE (reference sequence). The CDR3 has 11 amino acids. CDR3 sequence (DNA): TGTGCCAGCAGCCTAAAAATTGAAGCTTTCTTT. Amino acid sequence: CASSLKIEAFF. The full variable domain, completed using reference TRBV5-4 and TRBJ1-1, is ETGVTQSPTHLIKTRGQQVTLRCSSQSGHNTVSWYQQALGQGPQFIFQYYREEENGRGNFPPRFSGLQFPNYSSELNVNALELDDSALYLCASSLKIEAFFGQGTRLTVV.